These T cell receptor beta chains were read from a single sample in a study of cytomegalovirus exposure and HLA in healthy donors. Sequenced by immunoSEQ multiplex PCR; TCRdb stores in-frame clones only, minus some. The table lists about 140,000 clones, just over 85% of them singletons, with about 7.9% in the top ten. Sequencing used PBMCs. These TCRs come from a woman aged 18-29 years in good health and CMV-seropositive. CDR3s include the opening cysteine and the closing phenylalanine or tryptophan. A D gene is named only where the DNA matches it firmly. Expanded clones get a size class; other rows say once, few or many, or leave the size out.

clone_size,d_call,j_call,v_call,cdr3_aa,cdr3_nt
NA,TRBD1,TRBJ2-4,TRBV7-3,CASSQDRGPLYIQYF,TGTGCCAGCAGCCAAGACAGGGGCCCGTTGTACATTCAGTACTTC
NA,TRBD1,TRBJ2-7,TRBV15,CATSAGQAYEQYF,TGTGCCACCAGCGCGGGACAGGCCTACGAGCAGTACTTC
NA,TRBD2,TRBJ2-3,TRBV19,CASSIRLAGSRDTQYF,TGTGCCAGTAGTATAAGGCTAGCGGGGAGCCGGGATACGCAGTATTTT
many,NA,TRBJ1-5,TRBV10-2,CASSSDRSNQPQHF,TGCGCCAGCAGTTCCGACAGGAGCAATCAGCCCCAGCATTTT
NA,TRBD1,TRBJ1-3,TRBV7-9,CATTGQANSGNTIYF,TGTGCCACCACGGGACAGGCCAACTCTGGAAACACCATATATTTT
NA,NA,TRBJ1-1,TRBV29-1,CSVEDKPGWGAFF,TGCAGCGTTGAAGATAAACCCGGGTGGGGCGCTTTCTTT
NA,NA,TRBJ2-7,TRBV7-8,CASSFSGWTPYEQYF,TGTGCCAGCAGCTTTTCAGGGTGGACCCCCTACGAGCAGTACTTC
NA,NA,TRBJ2-3,TRBV5-1,CASSSGSPTDTQYF,TGCGCCAGCAGCTCGGGGAGCCCCACAGATACGCAGTATTTT
once,TRBD2,TRBJ2-1,TRBV15,CATSTASGYNEQFF,TGTGCCACCAGCACGGCTAGCGGGTACAATGAGCAGTTCTTC
NA,NA,TRBJ1-5,TRBV9,CASSVGLDQPQHF,TGTGCCAGCAGCGTAGGTCTAGATCAGCCCCAGCATTTT
NA,NA,TRBJ1-5,TRBV7-2,CASSLRGNQPQHF,TGTGCCAGCAGCTTAAGAGGGAATCAGCCCCAGCATTTT
NA,TRBD2,TRBJ2-1,TRBV27,CASSPGLVYEQFF,TGTGCCAGCAGTCCGGGACTAGTATATGAGCAGTTCTTC
NA,NA,TRBJ1-2,TRBV6-5,CASSYAGGLGYTF,TGTGCCAGCAGTTACGCGGGGGGTCTTGGCTACACCTTC
once,TRBD1,TRBJ1-3,TRBV5-6,CASRRGQGYGNTIYF,TGTGCCAGCAGGAGGGGACAGGGGTACGGAAACACCATATATTTT
NA,TRBD1,TRBJ2-2,TRBV19,CASSAGTGWGELFF,TGTGCCAGTAGTGCCGGGACAGGGTGGGGTGAGCTGTTTTTT
NA,TRBD2,TRBJ2-5,TRBV28,CASSSAAGGQKKTQYF,TGTGCCAGCAGTTCAGCAGCGGGGGGGCAGAAAAAGACCCAGTACTTC
NA,NA,TRBJ1-5,TRBV29-1,CSVARLPNQPQHF,TGCAGCGTTGCCAGGTTGCCCAATCAGCCCCAGCATTTT
NA,NA,TRBJ1-1,TRBV7-3,CASSLNPTDSYTEAFF,TGTGCCAGCAGCTTAAACCCGACGGACTCATACACTGAAGCTTTCTTT
NA,TRBD1,TRBJ1-4,TRBV19,CASSIQGARDEKLFF,TGTGCCAGTAGTATACAGGGGGCAAGGGATGAAAAACTGTTTTTT
NA,TRBD1,TRBJ2-7,TRBV7-9,CALREQGDYEQYF,TGTGCCCTCCGGGAACAGGGGGACTACGAGCAGTACTTC
NA,TRBD2,TRBJ2-7,TRBV18,CASSGHSGDEQYF,TGTGCCAGCTCAGGACATAGCGGGGACGAGCAGTACTTC
NA,NA,TRBJ1-1,TRBV27,CASRGYRKNTEAFF,TGTGCCAGCAGAGGGTACAGGAAGAACACTGAAGCTTTCTTT
few,NA,TRBJ1-5,TRBV19,CASSISGPINQPQHF,TGTGCCAGTAGTATCTCAGGGCCTATTAATCAGCCCCAGCATTTT
NA,NA,TRBJ2-5,TRBV7-9,CASSLGGLETQYF,TGTGCCAGCAGCTTAGGCGGGCTAGAGACCCAGTACTTC
NA,NA,TRBJ2-2,TRBV11-3,CASSLGFGGLEFGELFF,TGTGCCAGCAGCTTAGGCTTCGGGGGATTGGAATTCGGGGAGCTGTTTTTT
NA,TRBD1,TRBJ2-1,TRBV5-1,CASSLAQGANNEQFF,TGCGCCAGCAGCTTGGCACAGGGGGCGAACAATGAGCAGTTCTTC
NA,NA,TRBJ1-1,TRBV28,CASSSNPHTEAFF,TGTGCCAGCAGTTCCAATCCCCACACTGAAGCTTTCTTT
once,NA,TRBJ2-3,TRBV7-9,CASSPRGTQYF,TGTGCCAGCAGTCCGAGAGGTACGCAGTATTTT
NA,NA,TRBJ2-3,TRBV19,CASRRRGRTDTQYF,TGTGCCAGTAGACGCAGGGGCCGCACAGATACGCAGTATTTT
few,TRBD2,TRBJ2-7,TRBV5-1,CASSSRGGYEQYF,TGCGCCAGCAGCTCGCGGGGGGGCTACGAGCAGTACTTC
NA,TRBD1,TRBJ2-7,TRBV20-1,CSAQQGIEQYF,TGCAGTGCGCAACAGGGGATCGAGCAGTACTTC
NA,TRBD1,TRBJ2-7,TRBV9,CASSVGPGQGYEQYF,TGTGCCAGCAGCGTAGGGCCCGGACAGGGCTACGAGCAGTACTTC
NA,NA,TRBJ1-1,TRBV5-1,CASSPVAGRITEAFF,TGCGCCAGCAGCCCTGTGGCAGGGAGGATCACTGAAGCTTTCTTT
once,NA,TRBJ1-4,TRBV6-6,CASGWGRGSGEKLFF,TGTGCCAGCGGTTGGGGGAGGGGATCAGGGGAAAAACTGTTTTTT
NA,TRBD1,TRBJ1-1,TRBV4-1,CASSQDFSGQGVNTEAFF,TGCGCCAGCAGCCAAGATTTCTCGGGACAGGGGGTGAACACTGAAGCTTTCTTT
NA,NA,TRBJ1-4,TRBV18,CASSPPRSEGEKLFF,TGTGCCAGCTCACCACCTCGCTCGGAGGGTGAAAAACTGTTTTTT
NA,TRBD1,TRBJ2-7,TRBV6-1,CASSRGTGAYEQYF,TGTGCCAGCAGTCGCGGGACAGGGGCATACGAGCAGTACTTC
NA,TRBD2,TRBJ2-6,TRBV4-1,CASSRGLAGRSGANVLTF,TGCGCCAGCAGCCGAGGACTAGCGGGACGCTCTGGGGCCAACGTCCTGACTTTC
NA,NA,TRBJ2-2,TRBV2,CASSTGPNTGELFF,TGTGCCAGCAGCACAGGACCGAACACCGGGGAGCTGTTTTTT
NA,NA,TRBJ2-3,TRBV29-1,CSLAPPGADTQYF,TGCAGCCTTGCTCCCCCAGGGGCAGATACGCAGTATTTT
NA,TRBD2,TRBJ2-7,TRBV15,CATSRSGLITDEQYF,TGTGCCACCAGCAGATCGGGACTAATTACGGACGAGCAGTACTTC
NA,NA,TRBJ1-1,TRBV7-9,CASSYRPSPGDHPTEAFF,TGTGCCAGCAGCTACCGACCCTCTCCAGGGGACCACCCCACTGAAGCTTTCTTT